Listed here are 22 T cell receptor beta chains from one sample, sequenced in a study of OX40 agonist ivuxolimab in advanced cancers. Library preparation used the immunoSEQ multiplex PCR assay. This immuneACCESS table, as held by TCRdb, lists in-frame sequences with V and J called but not all clones. Of the missing ones, under half trace to an unresolved V gene in checked studies; the others have no known cause. This sample comprises some 100,000 clones, 80% to 85% of them detected only once. In total, the top ten clones hold more than 0.95% of the sample. The starting material was CD4+ or CD8+ T cells sorted from blood, obtained in a trial of the OX40 agonist ivuxolimab. Receptor source: an adult with an advanced solid tumor such as melanoma, head and neck, liver or kidney cancer.

This chain joins TRBV27 and TRBJ2-5; weak D call: TRBD2 (6 bases). Trimming shortened V by 5 bases and J by 4 bases, and 14 bases separated the two germline ends. Germline V lookup: CDR1 MNHEY, CDR2 SMNVEV (reference sequence). The CDR3 is 14 residues long. The DNA for the CDR3 is TGTGCCAGCAGTCCCCGGGGGACCCGAGAGACCCAGTACTTC. Its protein is CASSPRGTRETQYF.

The chain combines TRBV4-1 with TRBJ2-1; 14 nucleotides match TRBD2. The germline V gene encodes CDR1 MGHRA and CDR2 YSYEKL. The junction had 7 bases not matched to a gene; V was cut back by 3 bases and J by 6 bases. This CDR3 comprises 17 residues. The CDR3 nucleotides are TGCGCCAGCAGCCATCGACTAGCGGGGGGGCTGGGCAATGAGCAGTTCTTC. Protein product: CASSHRLAGGLGNEQFF.

This chain connects TRBV4-1 to TRBJ2-7; TRBD1 might be the D (6 bases). The germline gives CDR1 MGHRA, CDR2 YSYEKL. Trimming took off 6 bases at V and 0 bases at J, with 12 bases between the two ends. The CDR3 length is 14 residues. The CDR3 DNA reads as TGCGCCAGCAGGGACCGGGACACCTCCTACGAGCAGTACTTC. Protein: CASRDRDTSYEQYF.

The chain uses TRBV29-1 and TRBJ1-1; perhaps TRBD1 as D (5 bases). CDR1 and CDR2 (germline): SQVTM, ANQGSEA. Trimming left V 7 bases short and J 4 bases short, with 16 bases between. The CDR3 spans 13 residues. This CDR3 is CSGRRDLGTEAFF. The CDR3 bases are TGCAGCGGAAGAAGGGACCTCGGCACTGAAGCTTTCTTT.

The V call is TRBV6-6, the J call TRBJ2-5, with TRBD2 as a possible D gene (6 bases). V gave up 2 bases and J gave up 5 bases, with 18 bases separating them. The germline gives CDR1 MNHNY, CDR2 SVGAGI (reference sequence). The CDR3 extends over 16 amino acids. The CDR3 is CASSYPGGGLGETQYF. CDR3 nucleotides: TGTGCCAGCAGTTACCCCGGAGGAGGGCTGGGGGAGACCCAGTACTTC.

Only one count was recorded for this clone. This chain links TRBV9 with TRBJ2-4, with 7 bases lining up with TRBD2. The germline gives CDR1 SGDLS, CDR2 YYNGEE. The trim removed 0 bases at V and 7 bases at J, leaving 13 bases unmatched. This CDR3 contains 17 residues. The CDR3 region is CASSVAPRPSGVNIQYF. CDR3 sequence (DNA): TGTGCCAGCAGCGTAGCTCCCCGCCCCAGCGGGGTTAACATTCAGTACTTC.

This clone was seen a handful of times. This chain uses TRBV6-1 with TRBJ2-7, with D perhaps matching TRBD2 (5 bases). V was shortened by 6 bases and J by 5 bases, with 20 bases between the two germline ends. The length of the CDR3 is 15 residues. CDR1 is MNHNS and CDR2 is SASEGT in the germline V gene. CDR3 sequence (DNA): TGTGCCAGCAGGACTTTGTCGGGCGGGTGGAACGAGCAGTACTTC. Its protein is CASRTLSGGWNEQYF.

The CDR3 loop reads CASSLDRTNTGELFF. In DNA form, the CDR3 reads TGTGCCAGCAGCTTGGATCGGACGAACACCGGGGAGCTGTTTTTT. The chain combines TRBV5-4 with TRBJ2-2; D ambiguous. There are 15 residues in the CDR3. CDR1 is SGHNT and CDR2 is YYREEE in the germline V gene (reference sequence). Between the trimmed V and J ends, which lost 0 bases and 0 bases, there was a span of 6 bases.

The chain has TRBV6-5 and TRBJ2-7; 7 bases are a match to TRBD2. From germline, CDR1 is MNHEY and CDR2 SVGAGI. There are 15 residues in the CDR3. The trim removed 2 bases at V and 0 bases at J, leaving 4 bases unmatched. DNA of the CDR3: TGTGCCAGCAGTTACGGCGGGGGAAACTCCTACGAGCAGTACTTC. Residues: CASSYGGGNSYEQYF.

This clone was counted only a few times. The chain carries TRBV30 and TRBJ1-1; a weak D match, TRBD1 (5 bases). This CDR3 spans 12 amino acids. Trimming removed 5 bases at V and 12 bases at J, with 19 bases between. Germline-derived CDR1 and CDR2 are GTSNPN and SVGIG (reference sequence). The CDR3 here is CAWDFQGLSTFF. CDR3 nucleotides: TGTGCCTGGGACTTCCAGGGACTCTCGACTTTCTTT.

This chain links TRBV7-2 with TRBJ2-2; 8 bases agree with TRBD1. V lost 3 bases to trimming and J lost 2 bases; unmatched junction nucleotides: 5. The CDR3 runs 16 residues. Germline CDR1 and CDR2: SGHTA and FQGNSA. CDR3 DNA sequence: TGTGCCAGCAGCTTGAAGACAGGGGTAAACACCGGGGAGCTGTTTTTT. Amino acids: CASSLKTGVNTGELFF.

The chain joins TRBV6-4 to TRBJ2-3; 9 nucleotides align to TRBD2. Germline V gives CDR1 MRHNA, CDR2 SNTAGT. V gave up 8 bases and J gave up 5 bases; unmatched junction bases: 14. The CDR3 contains 16 residues. The CDR3: CASGPTGTSRLDTQYF. The DNA for the CDR3 is TGTGCCAGCGGACCGACCGGGACTAGCCGACTAGATACGCAGTATTTT.

V is TRBV18 and J is TRBJ1-5; possible D gene TRBD1, 6 bases. Germline loops: CDR1 KGHSH, CDR2 LQKENI. V was clipped by 3 bases and J by 3 bases, with 12 bases between them. The CDR3 contains 15 residues. As DNA, the CDR3 is TGTGCCAGCTCACCCCTTACAGGGTCCAATCAGCCCCAGCATTTT. Amino acid sequence: CASSPLTGSNQPQHF.

The chain recombines TRBV7-9 with TRBJ1-2; 9 bases map to TRBD1. With V trimmed by 5 bases and J by 7 bases, 8 bases remained unmatched. Germline assignment: CDR1 SEHNR and CDR2 FQNEAQ (reference sequence). This CDR3 spans 14 amino acids. In DNA, the CDR3 is TGTGCCAGCAGCCGGGACAGGGCTAAGCTTGGCTACACCTTC. Its translation is CASSRDRAKLGYTF.

This chain links TRBV9 with TRBJ2-2; D possibly corresponds to TRBD2 (6 bases). Germline-derived CDR1 and CDR2 are SGDLS and YYNGEE. V gave up 4 bases and J gave up 4 bases, with 23 bases separating them. The CDR3 covers 18 residues. CDR3 region: CASSTRGFGTLGTGELFF. In DNA form, the CDR3 reads TGTGCCAGCAGCACGAGAGGCTTCGGGACTCTGGGCACCGGGGAGCTGTTTTTT.

This clone was counted only a few times. V is TRBV28 and J is TRBJ2-7; a possible D gene is TRBD1 (6 bases). Per germline, CDR1 MDHEN and CDR2 SYDVKM. V dropped 5 bases and J dropped 5 bases, with 16 bases sitting between them. The CDR3 length is 14 residues. CDR3 loop: CASSPPQGVDEQYF. Here the CDR3 DNA reads TGTGCCAGCAGTCCACCACAGGGTGTCGACGAGCAGTACTTC.

This clone has only one observation. This chain connects TRBV19 to TRBJ1-1; D is perhaps TRBD1 (5 bases). Germline-derived CDR1 and CDR2 are LNHDA and SQIVND (reference sequence). V dropped 1 base and J dropped 3 bases, with 12 bases sitting between them. This CDR3 is 15 amino acids long. The CDR3 DNA sequence: TGTGCCAGTAGTATAGCTTCGGCAGGGCACACTGAAGCTTTCTTT. Protein product: CASSIASAGHTEAFF.

This chain links TRBV2 with TRBJ1-1, with a weak D call TRBD1 (5 bases). This CDR3 is built from 13 residues. Trimming pared 9 bases from V and 1 base from J, leaving 12 bases between. Germline assignment: CDR1 SNHLY and CDR2 FYNNEI. CDR3 coding DNA: TGTGCCAGTCTTATCGACAGGAACACTGAAGCTTTCTTT. This gives the protein CASLIDRNTEAFF.

The V call is TRBV4-1, the J call TRBJ1-2; D is unresolved. The V gene's germline CDR1 is MGHRA and CDR2 YSYEKL. V was trimmed by 1 base and J by 8 bases, leaving 14 bases between them. There are 14 residues in the CDR3. Written as DNA, the CDR3 is TGCGCCAGCAGCCAAGGCCGGGCCGCCTGGGGCTACACCTTC. Its protein is CASSQGRAAWGYTF.

This sequence joins TRBV15 and TRBJ1-5; no clear D. The germline V gene encodes CDR1 LNHNV and CDR2 YYDKDF (reference sequence). V was cut by 4 bases and J by 11 bases, with 9 bases left in between. CDR3 size: 11 residues. In nucleotides, the CDR3 is TGTGCCACCAGCATACGCGAAACCCAGCATTTT. It translates to CATSIRETQHF.

DNA of the CDR3: TGCAGTGCCCAGGGGTACACTGAAGCTTTCTTT. Translating gives CSAQGYTEAFF. J is TRBJ1-1 and V is TRBV20-1; D may be TRBD1 (6 bases). The CDR3 extends over 11 amino acids. CDR1 and CDR2 from the germline V gene are DFQATT and SNEGSKA (reference sequence). V was cut by 6 bases and J by 3 bases, with 8 bases left in between.

The genes are TRBV11-2 and TRBJ1-3; D gene unclear. Germline V CDR1 and CDR2: SGHAT, FQNNGV. V lost 0 bases and J lost 0, with 9 bases in between. CDR3 length: 16 amino acids. The DNA for the CDR3 is TGTGCCAGCAGCTTAGATAGAGTGCGCTCTGGAAACACCATATATTTT. Amino acids: CASSLDRVRSGNTIYF.